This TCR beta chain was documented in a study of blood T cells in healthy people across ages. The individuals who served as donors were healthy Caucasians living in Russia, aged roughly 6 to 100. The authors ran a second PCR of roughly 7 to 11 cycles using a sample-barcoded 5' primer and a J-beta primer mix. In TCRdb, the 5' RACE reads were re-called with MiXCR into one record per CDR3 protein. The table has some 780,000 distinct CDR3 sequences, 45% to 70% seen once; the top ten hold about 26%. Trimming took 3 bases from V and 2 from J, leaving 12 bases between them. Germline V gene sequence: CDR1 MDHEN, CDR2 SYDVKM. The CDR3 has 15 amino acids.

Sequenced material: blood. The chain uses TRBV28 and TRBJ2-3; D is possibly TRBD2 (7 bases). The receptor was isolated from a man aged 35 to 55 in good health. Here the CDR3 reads CASSLGGRVTDTQYF. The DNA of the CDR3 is TGTGCCAGCAGTTTGGGGGGGCGGGTCACAGATACGCAGTATTTT.